This T cell receptor beta chain was identified during a study of cytotoxic CD8 clonotypes in ibrutinib-treated CLL. Study overall: The subjects consisted of approximately ten relapsed/refractory and some 14 treatment-naive individuals, with approximately 18 IGHV unmutated. Study-wide results and caveats: At the start, clonality exceeded age-matched healthy donors and followed circulating CD8+ T-cell counts. Contraction or stability on treatment was seen for public clonotypes, which were uncommon.

Clones were read by immunoSEQ multiplex PCR, and TCRdb kept only the in-frame ones, dropping some. The sample includes more than 85,000 clones, around 80% of them seen just once. V trimming: 5 bases; J trimming: 6 bases; junction bases outside the gene matches: 5. The CDR3 spans 14 residues. On this clone itself: Antigen: not known.

The chain recombines TRBV5-3 with TRBJ1-2, with 12 bases lining up with TRBD1. TRBV5-3 is flagged as an ORF with uncertain function. The sequence was collected from a human donor with chronic lymphocytic leukemia. This material consisted of PBMCs, taken after 12 months of ibrutinib treatment. CDR3: CARRGQGAGNGYTF. Here the CDR3 DNA reads TGTGCCAGAAGGGGACAGGGGGCGGGGAATGGCTACACCTTC.